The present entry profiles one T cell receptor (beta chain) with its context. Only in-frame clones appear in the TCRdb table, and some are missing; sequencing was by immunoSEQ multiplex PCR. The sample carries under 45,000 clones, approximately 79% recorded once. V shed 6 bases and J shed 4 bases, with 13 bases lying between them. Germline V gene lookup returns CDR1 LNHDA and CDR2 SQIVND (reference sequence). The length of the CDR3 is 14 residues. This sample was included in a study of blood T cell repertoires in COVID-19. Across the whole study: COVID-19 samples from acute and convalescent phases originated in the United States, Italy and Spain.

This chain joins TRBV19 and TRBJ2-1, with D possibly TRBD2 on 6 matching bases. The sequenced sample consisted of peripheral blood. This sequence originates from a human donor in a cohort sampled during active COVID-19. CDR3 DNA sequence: TGTGCCAGTAGAACCCCCGGGAGTTACAATGAGCAGTTCTTC. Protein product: CASRTPGSYNEQFF. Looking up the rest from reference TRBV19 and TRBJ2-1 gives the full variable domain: DGGITQSPKYLFRKEGQNVTLSCEQNLNHDAMYWYRQDPGQGLRLIYYSQIVNDFQKGDIAEGYSVSREKKESFPLTVTSAQKNPTAFYLCASRTPGSYNEQFFGPGTRLTVL.